This T cell receptor (beta chain) came from a study of blood T cell repertoires in COVID-19. Recruitment covered about 25 US areas and drew participants whose ages spanned roughly 18 to 100 years. Assignments of participants to cohorts depended upon their own reported clinical history. Methods used by the authors: Reference gene primer amplification gave nucleated cell count estimates. Repertoires were generated with immunoSEQ multiplex PCR, while TCRdb's copy carries only in-frame clones and drops some. That table gives V, J and clone size, and the DNA gave D and trimming. The table lists over 300,000 clones, around nine tenths of them singletons. Trimming pared 8 bases from V and 5 bases from J, leaving 22 bases between. This CDR3 region has 15 residues. CDR1 and CDR2 (germline): LGHDT, YNNKEL (reference sequence).

The sequence derives from a woman aged 35 to 49 who had recovered from COVID-19. The chain carries TRBV3-1 (or the pseudogene TRBV3-2) and TRBJ2-7, with TRBD2 as a possible D gene (6 bases). Sequenced: PBMCs or T cells enriched from blood (not recorded which). DNA of the CDR3: TGTGCCAGCGCGTTTCCTGGCCTAGCGACGGACGAGCAGTACTTC. Amino acid sequence: CASAFPGLATDEQYF.